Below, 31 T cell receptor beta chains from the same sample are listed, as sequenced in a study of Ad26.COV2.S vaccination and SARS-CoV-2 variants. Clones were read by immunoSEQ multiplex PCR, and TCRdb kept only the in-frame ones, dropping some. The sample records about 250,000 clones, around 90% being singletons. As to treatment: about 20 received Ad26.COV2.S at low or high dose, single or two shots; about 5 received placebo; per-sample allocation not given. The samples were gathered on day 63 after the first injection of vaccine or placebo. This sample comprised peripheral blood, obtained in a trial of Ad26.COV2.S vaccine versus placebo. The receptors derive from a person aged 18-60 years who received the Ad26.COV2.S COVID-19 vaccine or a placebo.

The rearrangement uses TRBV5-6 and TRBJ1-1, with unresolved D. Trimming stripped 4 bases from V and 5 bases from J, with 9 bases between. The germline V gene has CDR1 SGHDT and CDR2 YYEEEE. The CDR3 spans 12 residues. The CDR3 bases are TGTGCCAGCAGCCAGGTCTGGACTGAAGCTTTCTTT. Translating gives CASSQVWTEAFF.

The CDR3 reads CASSTPGLAGGNTQYF. In DNA form, the CDR3 reads TGTGCCAGCAGCACCCCGGGACTAGCGGGGGGCAATACGCAGTATTTT. The rearrangement links TRBV7-2 to TRBJ2-3, with 15 bases fitting TRBD2. Germline V gene sequence: CDR1 SGHTA, CDR2 FQGNSA. The CDR3 loop spans 16 amino acids. Germline trimming cut 5 bases from V and 7 bases from J; bases unmatched to any gene: 7.

CDR3 loop: CASSLAIGEDQPQHF. Written as DNA, the CDR3 is TGTGCCAGCAGCTTAGCGATAGGGGAGGATCAGCCCCAGCATTTT. The J gene is TRBJ1-5, the V gene TRBV7-9; D may be TRBD1 (5 bases). The V and J ends lost 0 bases and 5 bases respectively, with 11 bases between them. This CDR3 region has 15 residues. Per the germline V gene, CDR1 is SEHNR and CDR2 is FQNEAQ (reference sequence). The full variable domain, in which reference TRBV7-9 and TRBJ1-5 provide the parts outside the CDR3, is DTGVSQNPRHKITKRGQNVTFRCDPISEHNRLYWYRQTLGQGPEFLTYFQNEAQLEKSRLLSDRFSAERPKGSFSTLEIQRTEQGDSAMYLCASSLAIGEDQPQHFGDGTRLSIL.

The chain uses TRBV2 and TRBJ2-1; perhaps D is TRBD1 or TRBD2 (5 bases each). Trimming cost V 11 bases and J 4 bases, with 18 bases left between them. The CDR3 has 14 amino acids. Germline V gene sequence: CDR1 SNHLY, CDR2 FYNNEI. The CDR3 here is CAGSGDARYNEQFF. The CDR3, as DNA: TGTGCCGGCTCCGGGGACGCACGATACAATGAGCAGTTCTTC.

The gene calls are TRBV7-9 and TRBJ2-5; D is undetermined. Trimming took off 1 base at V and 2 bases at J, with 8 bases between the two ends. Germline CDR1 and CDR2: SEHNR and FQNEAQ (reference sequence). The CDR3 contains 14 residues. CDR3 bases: TGTGCCAGCAGCTTAGGGACGGTGCAAGAGACCCAGTACTTC. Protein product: CASSLGTVQETQYF.

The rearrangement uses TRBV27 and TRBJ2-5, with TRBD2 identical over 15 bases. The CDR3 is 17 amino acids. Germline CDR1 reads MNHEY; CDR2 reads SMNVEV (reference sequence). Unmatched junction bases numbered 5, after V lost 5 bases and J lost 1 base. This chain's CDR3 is CASSGLAGGPRQETQYF. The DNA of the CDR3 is TGTGCCAGCAGTGGACTAGCGGGAGGGCCTCGCCAAGAGACCCAGTACTTC.

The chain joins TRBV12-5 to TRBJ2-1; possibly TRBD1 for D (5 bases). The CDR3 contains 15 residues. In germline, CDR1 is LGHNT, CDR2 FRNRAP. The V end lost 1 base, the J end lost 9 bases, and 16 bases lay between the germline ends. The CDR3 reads CASGLAQGTGSEQFF. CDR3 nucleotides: TGTGCTAGTGGTTTGGCTCAGGGAACTGGAAGTGAGCAGTTCTTC.

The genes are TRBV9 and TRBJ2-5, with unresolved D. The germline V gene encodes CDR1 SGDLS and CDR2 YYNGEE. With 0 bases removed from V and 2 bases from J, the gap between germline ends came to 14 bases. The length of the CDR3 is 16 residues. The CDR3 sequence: CASSVAGRLGQETQYF. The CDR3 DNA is TGTGCCAGCAGCGTAGCCGGCAGGTTGGGTCAAGAGACCCAGTACTTC.

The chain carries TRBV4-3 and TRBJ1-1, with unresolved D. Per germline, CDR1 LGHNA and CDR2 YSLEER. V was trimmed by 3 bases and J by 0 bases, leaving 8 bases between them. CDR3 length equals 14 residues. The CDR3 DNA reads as TGCGCCAGCAGCCAGGCCTTTGTGAACACTGAAGCTTTCTTT. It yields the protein CASSQAFVNTEAFF.

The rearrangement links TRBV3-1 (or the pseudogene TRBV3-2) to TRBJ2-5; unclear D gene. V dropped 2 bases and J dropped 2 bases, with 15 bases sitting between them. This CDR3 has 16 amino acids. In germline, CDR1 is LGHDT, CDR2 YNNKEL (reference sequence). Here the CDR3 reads CASSQTFEWGQETQYF. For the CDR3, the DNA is TGTGCCAGCAGCCAAACTTTTGAATGGGGACAAGAGACCCAGTACTTC.

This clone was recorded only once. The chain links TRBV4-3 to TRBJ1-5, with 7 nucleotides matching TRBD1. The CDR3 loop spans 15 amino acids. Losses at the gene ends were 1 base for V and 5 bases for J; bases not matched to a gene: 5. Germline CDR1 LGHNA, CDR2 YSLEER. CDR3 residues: CASSQGWQGDQPQHF. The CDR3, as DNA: TGCGCCAGCAGCCAAGGGTGGCAGGGGGATCAGCCCCAGCATTTT.

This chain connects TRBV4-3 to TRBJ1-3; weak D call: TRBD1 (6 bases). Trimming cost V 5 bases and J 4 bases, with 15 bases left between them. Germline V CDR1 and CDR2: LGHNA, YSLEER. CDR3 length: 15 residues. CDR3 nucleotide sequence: TGCGCCAGCAGCGACAGACAGGTTGCGGGAAACACCATATATTTT. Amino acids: CASSDRQVAGNTIYF.

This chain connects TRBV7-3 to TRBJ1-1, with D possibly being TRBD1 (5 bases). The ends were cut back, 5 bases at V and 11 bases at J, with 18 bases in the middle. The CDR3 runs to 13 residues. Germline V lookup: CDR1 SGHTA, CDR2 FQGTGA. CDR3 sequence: CASSRLRGSEAFF. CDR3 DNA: TGTGCCAGCAGCCGTTTGAGGGGTTCGGAGGCTTTCTTT.

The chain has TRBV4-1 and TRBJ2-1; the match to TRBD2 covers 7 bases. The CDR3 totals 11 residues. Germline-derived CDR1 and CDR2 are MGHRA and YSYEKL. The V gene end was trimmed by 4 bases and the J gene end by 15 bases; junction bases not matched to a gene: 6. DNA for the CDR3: TGCGCCAGCAGCCGAGGACTAGTATGGTTCTTC. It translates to CASSRGLVWFF.

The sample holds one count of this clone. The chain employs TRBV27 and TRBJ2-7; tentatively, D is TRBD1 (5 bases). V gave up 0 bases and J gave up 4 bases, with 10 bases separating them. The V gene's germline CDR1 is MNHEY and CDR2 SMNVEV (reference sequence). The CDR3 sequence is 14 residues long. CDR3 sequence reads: CASSLSRAGYEQYF. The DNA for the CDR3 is TGTGCCAGCAGTTTATCCAGGGCCGGATACGAGCAGTACTTC.

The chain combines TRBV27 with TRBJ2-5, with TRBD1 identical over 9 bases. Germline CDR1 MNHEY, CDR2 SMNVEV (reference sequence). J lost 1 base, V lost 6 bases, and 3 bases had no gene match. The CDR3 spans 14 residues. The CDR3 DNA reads TGTGCCAGCAGCGGGACAGGGTCCCAAGAGACCCAGTACTTC. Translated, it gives CASSGTGSQETQYF.

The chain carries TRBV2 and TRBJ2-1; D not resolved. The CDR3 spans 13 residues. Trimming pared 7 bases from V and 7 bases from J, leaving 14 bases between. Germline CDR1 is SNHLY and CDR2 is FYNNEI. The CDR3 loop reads CASTTGLRNEQFF. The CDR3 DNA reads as TGTGCCAGCACCACCGGGTTACGGAATGAGCAGTTCTTC.

CDR3: CASSSDEGNTIYF. CDR3 coding DNA: TGTGCCAGCAGCTCCGATGAAGGAAACACCATATATTTT. This chain connects TRBV11-3 to TRBJ1-3; no firm D call. From germline, CDR1 is SGHNT and CDR2 YENEEA. The CDR3 totals 13 residues. V was trimmed by 4 bases and J by 4 bases, leaving 8 bases between them.

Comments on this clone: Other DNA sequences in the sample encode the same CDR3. CDR3 DNA sequence: TGTGCCAGCACTAGCGGCTACAATGAGCAGTTCTTC. It translates to CASTSGYNEQFF. The V gene is TRBV27, the J gene TRBJ2-1; 7 bases align to TRBD2. The CDR3 runs 12 residues. Trimming took 7 bases from V and 3 from J; bases not matched to a gene: 0. The V gene's germline CDR1 is MNHEY and CDR2 SMNVEV (reference sequence).

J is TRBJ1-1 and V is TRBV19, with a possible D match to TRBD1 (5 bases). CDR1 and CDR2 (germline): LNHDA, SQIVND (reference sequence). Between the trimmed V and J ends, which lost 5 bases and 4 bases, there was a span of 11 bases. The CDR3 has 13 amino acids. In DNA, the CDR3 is TGTGCCAGTAGTGAGCAGGGCGGCACTGAAGCTTTCTTT. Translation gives CASSEQGGTEAFF.

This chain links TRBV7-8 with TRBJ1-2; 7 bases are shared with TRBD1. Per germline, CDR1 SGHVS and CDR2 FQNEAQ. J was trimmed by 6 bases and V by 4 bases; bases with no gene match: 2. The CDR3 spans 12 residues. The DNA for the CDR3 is TGTGCCAGCAGCTCGACAGGGAATGGCTACACCTTC. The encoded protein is CASSSTGNGYTF.

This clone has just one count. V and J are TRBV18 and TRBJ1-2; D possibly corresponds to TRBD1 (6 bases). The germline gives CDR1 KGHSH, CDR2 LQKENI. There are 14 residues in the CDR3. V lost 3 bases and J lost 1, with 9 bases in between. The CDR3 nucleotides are TGTGCCAGCTCACCTACACAGGGTAACTATGGCTACACCTTC. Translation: CASSPTQGNYGYTF. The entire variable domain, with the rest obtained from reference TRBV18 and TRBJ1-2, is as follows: NAGVMQNPRHLVRRRGQEARLRCSPMKGHSHVYWYRQLPEEGLKFMVYLQKENIIDESGMPKERFSAEFPKEGPSILRIQQVVRGDSAAYFCASSPTQGNYGYTFGSGTRLTVV.

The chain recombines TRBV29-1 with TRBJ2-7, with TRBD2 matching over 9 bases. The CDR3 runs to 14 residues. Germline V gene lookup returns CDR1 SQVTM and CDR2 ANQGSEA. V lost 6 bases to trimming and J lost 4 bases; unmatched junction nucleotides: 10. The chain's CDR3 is CSVIGREGIYEQYV. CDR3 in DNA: TGCAGCGTGATTGGGCGGGAGGGAATTTACGAGCAGTACGTC.

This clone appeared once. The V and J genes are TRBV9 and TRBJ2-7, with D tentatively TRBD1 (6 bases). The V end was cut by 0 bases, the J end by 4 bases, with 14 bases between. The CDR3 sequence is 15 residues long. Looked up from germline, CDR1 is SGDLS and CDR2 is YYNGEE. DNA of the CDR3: TGTGCCAGCAGCGTAGGCCCGGGACACCAGTACGAGCAGTACGTC. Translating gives CASSVGPGHQYEQYV.

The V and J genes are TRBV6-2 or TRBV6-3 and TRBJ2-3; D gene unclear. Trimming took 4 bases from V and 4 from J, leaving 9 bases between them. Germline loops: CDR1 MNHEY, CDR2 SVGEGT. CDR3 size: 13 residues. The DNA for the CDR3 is TGTGCCAGCAGTTTTCCCGGGCCAGATACGCAGTATTTT. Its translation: CASSFPGPDTQYF.

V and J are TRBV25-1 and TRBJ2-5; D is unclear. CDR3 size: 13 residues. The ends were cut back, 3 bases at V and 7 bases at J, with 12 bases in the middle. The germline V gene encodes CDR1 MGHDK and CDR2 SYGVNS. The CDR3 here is CASSEVNTGTQYF. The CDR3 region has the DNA TGTGCCAGCAGTGAGGTTAACACTGGGACCCAGTACTTC.

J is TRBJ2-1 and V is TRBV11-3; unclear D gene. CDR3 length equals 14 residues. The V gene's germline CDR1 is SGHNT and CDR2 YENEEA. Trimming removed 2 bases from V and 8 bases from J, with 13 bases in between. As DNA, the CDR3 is TGTGCCAGCAGCTTATTTTCCGGCCCAGATGAGCAGTTCTTC. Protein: CASSLFSGPDEQFF.

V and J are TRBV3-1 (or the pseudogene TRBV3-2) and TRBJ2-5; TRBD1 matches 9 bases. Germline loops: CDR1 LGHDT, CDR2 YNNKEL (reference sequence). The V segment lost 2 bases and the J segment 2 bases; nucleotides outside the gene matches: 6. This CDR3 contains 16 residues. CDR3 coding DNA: TGTGCCAGCAGCCAACGTCCGACAGGGGGACAAGAGACCCAGTACTTC. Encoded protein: CASSQRPTGGQETQYF.

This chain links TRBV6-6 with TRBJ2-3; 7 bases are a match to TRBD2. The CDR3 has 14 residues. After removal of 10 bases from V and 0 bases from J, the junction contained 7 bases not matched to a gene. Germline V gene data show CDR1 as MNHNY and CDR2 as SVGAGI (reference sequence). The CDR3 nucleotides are TGTGCCACCCAGCGGGATATAAGCACAGATACGCAGTATTTT. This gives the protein CATQRDISTDTQYF.

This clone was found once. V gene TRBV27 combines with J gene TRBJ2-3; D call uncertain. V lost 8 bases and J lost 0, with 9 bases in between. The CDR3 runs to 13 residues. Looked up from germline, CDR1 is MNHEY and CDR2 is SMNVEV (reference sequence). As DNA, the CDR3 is TGTGCCAGCCGGATCCCCAGCACAGATACGCAGTATTTT. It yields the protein CASRIPSTDTQYF.

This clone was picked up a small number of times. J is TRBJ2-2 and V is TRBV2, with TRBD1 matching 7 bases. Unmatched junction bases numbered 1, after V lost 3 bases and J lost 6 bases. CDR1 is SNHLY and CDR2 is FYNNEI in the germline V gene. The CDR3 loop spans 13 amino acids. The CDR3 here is CASSEDRPGELFF. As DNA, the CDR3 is TGTGCCAGCAGTGAGGACAGGCCCGGGGAGCTGTTTTTT.